Listed below are T cell receptor beta chains from one sample, sequenced in a study of cytomegalovirus exposure and HLA in healthy donors. Sequenced by immunoSEQ multiplex PCR; TCRdb stores in-frame clones only, minus some. The repertoire includes over 150,000 clones, about 69% of them detected once, and about 3% sits in the top ten. Sequencing used PBMCs. Receptors were obtained from a male donor in good health and CMV-seronegative. Both conserved end residues are part of each CDR3. D genes are given only for firm matches. Where a row states a size, it is once, few, many or the class of an expanded clone; other rows omit it.

D gene: TRBD1; clone size: once; V gene: TRBV5-6; J gene: TRBJ1-1; CDR3 protein: CASSLTGGVTEAFF; CDR3 DNA: TGTGCCAGCAGCTTGACAGGGGGCGTCACTGAAGCTTTCTTT
D gene: .; clone size: .; V gene: TRBV5-1; J gene: TRBJ2-5; CDR3 protein: CASSEQGGLGETQYF; CDR3 DNA: TGCGCCAGCAGCGAACAGGGGGGGTTAGGAGAGACCCAGTACTTC
D gene: TRBD1; clone size: few; V gene: TRBV6-5; J gene: TRBJ1-5; CDR3 protein: CASSWTGNQPQHF; CDR3 DNA: TGTGCCAGCAGTTGGACAGGGAATCAGCCCCAGCATTTT
D gene: TRBD1; clone size: once; V gene: TRBV2; J gene: TRBJ2-7; CDR3 protein: CASRDLGTGPEQYF; CDR3 DNA: TGTGCCAGCAGAGACCTCGGGACAGGGCCAGAGCAGTACTTC
D gene: TRBD2; clone size: .; V gene: TRBV7-2; J gene: TRBJ2-5; CDR3 protein: CASSLVLAGSSRQYF; CDR3 DNA: TGTGCCAGCAGCTTAGTACTAGCGGGATCTTCACGGCAGTACTTC
D gene: .; clone size: .; V gene: TRBV6-6; J gene: TRBJ1-6; CDR3 protein: CASSPQGQGRSPLHF; CDR3 DNA: TGTGCCAGCAGTCCCCAGGGGCAGGGGAGATCACCCCTCCACTTT
D gene: .; clone size: .; V gene: TRBV9; J gene: TRBJ1-1; CDR3 protein: CASSVVPVGGGAFF; CDR3 DNA: TGTGCCAGCAGCGTAGTGCCGGTGGGAGGAGGAGCTTTCTTT
D gene: TRBD2; clone size: .; V gene: TRBV4-2; J gene: TRBJ2-7; CDR3 protein: CASSQPPGTSGRRSYEQYF; CDR3 DNA: TGTGCCAGCAGCCAACCACCCGGGACTAGCGGGAGGCGCTCCTACGAGCAGTACTTC
D gene: .; clone size: .; V gene: TRBV5-1; J gene: TRBJ1-3; CDR3 protein: CASSLDRSYSGNTIYF; CDR3 DNA: TGCGCTAGCAGCTTGGACAGATCCTACTCTGGAAACACCATATATTTT
D gene: .; clone size: once; V gene: TRBV18; J gene: TRBJ1-1; CDR3 protein: CASSRIQDLTEAFF; CDR3 DNA: TGTGCCAGCTCACGCATACAGGACCTCACTGAAGCTTTCTTT
D gene: TRBD1; clone size: .; V gene: TRBV7-9; J gene: TRBJ2-3; CDR3 protein: CASSLAQGGTDTQYF; CDR3 DNA: TGTGCCAGCAGCTTAGCACAGGGGGGCACAGATACGCAGTATTTT
D gene: .; clone size: .; V gene: TRBV30; J gene: TRBJ1-2; CDR3 protein: CAWRFTGSGGYTF; CDR3 DNA: TGTGCCTGGAGATTTACAGGGAGCGGCGGCTACACCTTC
D gene: TRBD2; clone size: .; V gene: TRBV6-6; J gene: TRBJ2-3; CDR3 protein: CASSYSVLAGGQGYF; CDR3 DNA: TGTGCCAGCAGTTACTCGGTGCTAGCGGGAGGGCAGGGGTATTTT
D gene: .; clone size: .; V gene: TRBV30; J gene: TRBJ1-3; CDR3 protein: CAWSRRVSGNTIYF; CDR3 DNA: TGTGCCTGGAGTAGGAGAGTCTCTGGAAACACCATATATTTT
D gene: .; clone size: .; V gene: TRBV19; J gene: TRBJ1-5; CDR3 protein: CASSTPRVGQPQHF; CDR3 DNA: TGTGCCAGTAGTACGCCCAGGGTTGGACAGCCCCAGCATTTT
D gene: .; clone size: .; V gene: TRBV25-1; J gene: TRBJ2-3; CDR3 protein: CASSNRTDYTDTQYF; CDR3 DNA: TGTGCCAGCTCTAATAGGACAGACTACACAGATACGCAGTATTTT
D gene: TRBD1; clone size: .; V gene: TRBV30; J gene: TRBJ2-7; CDR3 protein: CAWRRQGVAGEQYF; CDR3 DNA: TGTGCCTGGAGGAGACAGGGGGTGGCCGGCGAGCAGTACTTC
D gene: TRBD1; clone size: few; V gene: TRBV29-1; J gene: TRBJ2-4; CDR3 protein: CSVEGDRENIQYF; CDR3 DNA: TGCAGCGTTGAAGGGGACAGGGAAAACATTCAGTACTTC
D gene: TRBD2; clone size: .; V gene: TRBV7-2; J gene: TRBJ2-1; CDR3 protein: CASSLTGTSGNNEQFF; CDR3 DNA: TGTGCCAGCAGCTTAACCGGGACTAGCGGCAACAATGAGCAGTTCTTC
D gene: .; clone size: .; V gene: TRBV7-9; J gene: TRBJ2-7; CDR3 protein: CASSSISYEQYF; CDR3 DNA: TGTGCCAGCAGCTCTATCTCCTACGAGCAGTACTTC
D gene: TRBD1; clone size: .; V gene: TRBV6-1; J gene: TRBJ2-7; CDR3 protein: CASNLAGGKEQYF; CDR3 DNA: TGTGCCAGCAATTTGGCAGGGGGTAAGGAGCAGTACTTC
D gene: .; clone size: .; V gene: TRBV28; J gene: TRBJ2-1; CDR3 protein: CASSSSGSMQFF; CDR3 DNA: TGTGCCAGCAGTTCCAGCGGTAGCATGCAGTTCTTC
D gene: .; clone size: .; V gene: TRBV7-2; J gene: TRBJ2-7; CDR3 protein: CASSPFRVSYEQYF; CDR3 DNA: TGTGCCAGCAGCCCATTTCGAGTATCGTACGAGCAGTACTTC
D gene: .; clone size: .; V gene: TRBV29-1; J gene: TRBJ2-1; CDR3 protein: CSVATSEVEQFF; CDR3 DNA: TGCAGCGTTGCTACTAGTGAGGTTGAGCAGTTCTTC
D gene: TRBD2; clone size: .; V gene: TRBV7-6; J gene: TRBJ2-1; CDR3 protein: CASIPGTSGNNEQFF; CDR3 DNA: TGTGCCAGCATTCCCGGGACTAGCGGGAACAATGAGCAGTTCTTC
D gene: .; clone size: .; V gene: TRBV18; J gene: TRBJ1-1; CDR3 protein: CASSRRTEEVHEAFF; CDR3 DNA: TGTGCCAGCTCACGAAGGACAGAGGAGGTTCACGAAGCTTTCTTT
D gene: TRBD2; clone size: few; V gene: TRBV2; J gene: TRBJ2-5; CDR3 protein: CASRTSGRAQETQYF; CDR3 DNA: TGTGCCAGCAGAACTAGCGGGAGGGCCCAAGAGACCCAGTACTTC
D gene: .; clone size: .; V gene: TRBV6-5; J gene: TRBJ2-7; CDR3 protein: CASRISQVSYEQYF; CDR3 DNA: TGTGCCAGCAGGATATCACAGGTCTCCTACGAGCAGTACTTC
D gene: .; clone size: .; V gene: TRBV9; J gene: TRBJ1-4; CDR3 protein: CASSPGGATNEKLFF; CDR3 DNA: TGTGCCAGCAGCCCCGGGGGTGCAACTAATGAAAAACTGTTTTTT
D gene: TRBD1; clone size: .; V gene: TRBV25-1; J gene: TRBJ2-7; CDR3 protein: CASSLGRGRIEQYF; CDR3 DNA: TGTGCCAGCAGCCTGGGTAGGGGGCGAATAGAACAGTACTTC
D gene: .; clone size: .; V gene: TRBV6-5; J gene: TRBJ2-2; CDR3 protein: CASSYSSDLLTGELFF; CDR3 DNA: TGTGCCAGCAGTTACTCGAGTGACTTACTCACCGGGGAGCTGTTTTTT
D gene: TRBD1; clone size: .; V gene: TRBV15; J gene: TRBJ1-5; CDR3 protein: CATSTHLGGREPQHF; CDR3 DNA: TGTGCCACCAGCACCCATTTAGGGGGCCGTGAGCCCCAGCATTTT
D gene: .; clone size: .; V gene: TRBV6-5; J gene: TRBJ2-1; CDR3 protein: CASSYSTADNEQFF; CDR3 DNA: TGTGCCAGCAGTTACTCGACAGCTGACAATGAGCAGTTCTTC
D gene: .; clone size: once; V gene: TRBV7-9; J gene: TRBJ1-4; CDR3 protein: CSSSPWRGIPNEKLFF; CDR3 DNA: TGTTCCAGCAGCCCTTGGCGGGGGATCCCTAATGAAAAACTGTTTTTT
D gene: TRBD1; clone size: .; V gene: TRBV12-5; J gene: TRBJ1-3; CDR3 protein: CASGWDRAGNTIYF; CDR3 DNA: TGTGCTAGTGGCTGGGACAGGGCTGGAAACACCATATATTTT
D gene: .; clone size: .; V gene: TRBV28; J gene: TRBJ1-3; CDR3 protein: CASRQGNSGNTIYF; CDR3 DNA: TGTGCCAGCAGGCAGGGCAATTCCGGAAACACCATATATTTT
D gene: TRBD1; clone size: .; V gene: TRBV10-3; J gene: TRBJ1-2; CDR3 protein: CASRTGENYGYTF; CDR3 DNA: TGTGCCAGCAGGACAGGAGAAAACTATGGCTACACCTTC
D gene: TRBD1; clone size: .; V gene: TRBV2; J gene: TRBJ1-1; CDR3 protein: CASRYEGQTNTEAFF; CDR3 DNA: TGTGCCAGCAGGTACGAGGGACAGACGAACACTGAAGCTTTCTTT
D gene: .; clone size: .; V gene: TRBV7-2; J gene: TRBJ2-3; CDR3 protein: CASSFRSGGTDTQYF; CDR3 DNA: TGTGCCAGCAGCTTTCGGTCGGGGGGCACAGATACGCAGTATTTT
D gene: .; clone size: .; V gene: TRBV2; J gene: TRBJ1-2; CDR3 protein: CASLDSYGYTF; CDR3 DNA: TGTGCCAGTCTAGACAGCTATGGCTACACCTTC
D gene: TRBD2; clone size: .; V gene: TRBV2; J gene: TRBJ2-2; CDR3 protein: CATGGMNTGELFF; CDR3 DNA: TGTGCCACGGGGGGGATGAACACCGGGGAGCTGTTTTTT
D gene: .; clone size: .; V gene: TRBV27; J gene: TRBJ1-5; CDR3 protein: CASSSLPGPQHF; CDR3 DNA: TGTGCCAGCAGTTCGCTACCGGGGCCCCAGCATTTT
D gene: .; clone size: .; V gene: TRBV7-8; J gene: TRBJ1-5; CDR3 protein: CASSLMLAGDSNQPQHF; CDR3 DNA: TGTGCCAGCAGCTTAATGCTGGCAGGGGATAGCAATCAGCCCCAGCATTTT
D gene: TRBD2; clone size: .; V gene: TRBV10-1; J gene: TRBJ2-1; CDR3 protein: CASSEWTSGANNEQFF; CDR3 DNA: TGCGCCAGCAGTGAGTGGACTAGCGGGGCCAACAATGAGCAGTTCTTC
D gene: .; clone size: few; V gene: TRBV5-4; J gene: TRBJ2-7; CDR3 protein: CASTDNRLEQYF; CDR3 DNA: TGTGCCAGCACCGACAACAGGCTCGAGCAGTACTTC
D gene: TRBD1; clone size: .; V gene: TRBV6-5; J gene: TRBJ1-1; CDR3 protein: CASRQGATEAFF; CDR3 DNA: TGTGCCAGCAGGCAGGGGGCCACTGAAGCTTTCTTT
D gene: .; clone size: .; V gene: TRBV30; J gene: TRBJ2-2; CDR3 protein: CAWGAGVILRTGELFF; CDR3 DNA: TGTGCCTGGGGGGCAGGGGTTATCTTACGCACCGGGGAGCTGTTTTTT
D gene: .; clone size: .; V gene: TRBV15; J gene: TRBJ2-1; CDR3 protein: CATSRDLANNEQFF; CDR3 DNA: TGTGCCACCAGCAGAGATCTAGCTAACAATGAGCAGTTCTTC
D gene: .; clone size: few; V gene: TRBV4-2; J gene: TRBJ1-5; CDR3 protein: CASSQGGSNQPQHF; CDR3 DNA: TGTGCCAGCAGCCAAGGCGGAAGCAATCAGCCCCAGCATTTT
D gene: .; clone size: .; V gene: TRBV19; J gene: TRBJ1-5; CDR3 protein: CASSILYNQPQHF; CDR3 DNA: TGTGCCAGTAGTATCCTATACAATCAGCCCCAGCATTTT
D gene: TRBD1; clone size: .; V gene: TRBV28; J gene: TRBJ1-5; CDR3 protein: CASSPQGDNQPQHF; CDR3 DNA: TGTGCCAGCAGCCCTCAGGGGGACAATCAGCCCCAGCATTTT
D gene: TRBD1; clone size: .; V gene: TRBV7-9; J gene: TRBJ2-4; CDR3 protein: CASSYRQGDEWNIQYF; CDR3 DNA: TGTGCCAGCAGCTATCGACAGGGGGACGAGTGGAACATTCAGTACTTC
D gene: .; clone size: .; V gene: TRBV7-2; J gene: TRBJ2-6; CDR3 protein: CASLPGGANVLTF; CDR3 DNA: TGTGCCAGCTTACCCGGGGGGGCCAACGTCCTGACTTTC
D gene: .; clone size: .; V gene: TRBV28; J gene: TRBJ1-2; CDR3 protein: CASSAGQRLVYGYTF; CDR3 DNA: TGTGCCAGCAGTGCCGGACAGAGGTTGGTATATGGCTACACCTTC
D gene: TRBD2; clone size: .; V gene: TRBV28; J gene: TRBJ2-5; CDR3 protein: CASTLEGLAEETQYF; CDR3 DNA: TGTGCCAGCACCCTAGAGGGACTAGCGGAAGAGACCCAGTACTTC
D gene: .; clone size: .; V gene: TRBV6-5; J gene: TRBJ1-1; CDR3 protein: CASRQGITEAFF; CDR3 DNA: TGTGCCAGCAGACAGGGAATCACTGAAGCTTTCTTT
D gene: TRBD1; clone size: .; V gene: TRBV4-3; J gene: TRBJ2-7; CDR3 protein: CASSRDRGRGEQYF; CDR3 DNA: TGCGCCAGCAGCCGCGACAGGGGGAGAGGCGAGCAGTACTTC
D gene: TRBD2; clone size: .; V gene: TRBV10-3; J gene: TRBJ2-3; CDR3 protein: CAMGLAVTDTQYF; CDR3 DNA: TGTGCCATGGGACTAGCGGTCACAGATACGCAGTATTTT
D gene: TRBD1; clone size: .; V gene: TRBV7-9; J gene: TRBJ1-2; CDR3 protein: CASSLGGQGAYGYTF; CDR3 DNA: TGTGCCAGCAGCTTAGGAGGACAGGGCGCCTATGGCTACACCTTC